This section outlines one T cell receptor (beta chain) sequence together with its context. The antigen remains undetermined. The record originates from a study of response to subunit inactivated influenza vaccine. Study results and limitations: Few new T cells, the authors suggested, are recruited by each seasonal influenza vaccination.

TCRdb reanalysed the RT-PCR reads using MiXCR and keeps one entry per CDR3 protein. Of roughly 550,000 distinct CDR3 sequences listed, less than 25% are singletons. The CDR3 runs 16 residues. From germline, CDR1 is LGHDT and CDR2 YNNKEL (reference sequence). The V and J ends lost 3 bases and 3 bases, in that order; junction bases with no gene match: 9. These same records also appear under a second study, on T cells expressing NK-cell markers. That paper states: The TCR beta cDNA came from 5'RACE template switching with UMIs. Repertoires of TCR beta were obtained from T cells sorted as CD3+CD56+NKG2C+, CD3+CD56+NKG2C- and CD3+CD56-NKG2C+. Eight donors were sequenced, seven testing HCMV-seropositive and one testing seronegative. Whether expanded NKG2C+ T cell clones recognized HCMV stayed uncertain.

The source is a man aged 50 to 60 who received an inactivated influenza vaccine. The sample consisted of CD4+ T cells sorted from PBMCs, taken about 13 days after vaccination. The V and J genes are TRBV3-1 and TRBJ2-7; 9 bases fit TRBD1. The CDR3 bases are TGTGCCAGCAGCCAGAATCCGGGACAGGGAGACTACGAGCAGTACTTC. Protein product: CASSQNPGQGDYEQYF.